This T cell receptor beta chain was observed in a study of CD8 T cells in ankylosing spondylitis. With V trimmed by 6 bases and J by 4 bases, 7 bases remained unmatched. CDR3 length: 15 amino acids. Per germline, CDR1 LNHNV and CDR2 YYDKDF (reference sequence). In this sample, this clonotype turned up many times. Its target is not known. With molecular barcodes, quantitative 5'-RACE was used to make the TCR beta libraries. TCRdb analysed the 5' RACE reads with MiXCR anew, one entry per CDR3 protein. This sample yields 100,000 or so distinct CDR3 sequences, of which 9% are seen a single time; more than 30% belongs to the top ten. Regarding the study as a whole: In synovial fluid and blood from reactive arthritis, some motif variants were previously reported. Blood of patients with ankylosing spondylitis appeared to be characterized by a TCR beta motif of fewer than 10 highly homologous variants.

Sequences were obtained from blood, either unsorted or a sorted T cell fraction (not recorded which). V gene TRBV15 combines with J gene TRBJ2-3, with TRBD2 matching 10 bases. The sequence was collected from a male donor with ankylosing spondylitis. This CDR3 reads CATRPGAGGADTQYF. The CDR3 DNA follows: TGTGCCACCAGACCCGGAGCGGGAGGGGCAGATACGCAGTATTTT.